This TCR beta chain was captured in a study of T cells after yellow fever vaccination. Researchers made TCR cDNA using 5'RACE template switching, and this step added a universal primer site and UMIs. MiXCR, run by TCRdb on the 5' RACE reads, gives a single entry per CDR3 protein. This sample has more than 300,000 distinct CDR3 sequences, with approximately 4% found just once. Note on this clonotype: Its specificity is not known.

Whole-study results and caveats: Bulk-population clonotypes that are abundant could appear as contaminants in FACS-sorted repertoires. Clones from primary vaccination mostly reappeared after the booster (96% CD4, 88% CD8).

Germline assignment: CDR1 SGHNT and CDR2 YYREEE (reference sequence). The CDR3 length is 14 residues. The germline V and J ends were trimmed by 6 bases and 4 bases, with 16 bases remaining between them. The chain recombines TRBV5-4 with TRBJ1-1; D may be TRBD1 (5 bases). This receptor was identified in a man between 18 and 29 years old who received the YFV17D yellow fever vaccine. Sequencing used PBMCs, obtained 15 days after the yellow fever booster vaccination. This CDR3 reads CASTFNFGGTEAFF. The CDR3 DNA follows: TGTGCCAGCACCTTTAATTTTGGGGGCACTGAAGCTTTCTTT.